These 10 T cell receptor beta chains came from one sample sequenced in a study of regulatory and conventional T cells in RAG deficiency. Profiled with immunoSEQ multiplex PCR; TCRdb holds only in-frame clones, not every one. Of some 31,000 clones listed, 90% to 95% were seen once; the top ten hold about 0.16%. The sorted conventional CD4+ T cells were CD25-low and CD127-high, with genomic DNA sequenced. These records were also assigned to another study, of regulatory T cells. Turning to that study: Primers: 52 TRBV forward and 13 TRBJ reverse.

Sequencing used CD25- CD4+ T cells sorted from blood. The receptors stem from a human donor in good health.

V usage is TRBV5-1 and J usage is TRBJ2-5, with D perhaps matching TRBD1 (5 bases). V was shortened by 0 bases and J by 5 bases, with 11 bases between the two germline ends. Germline values: CDR1 SGHRS, CDR2 YFSETQ. CDR3 length: 14 residues. CDR3 amino acids: CASSLEGNGETQYF. Written as DNA, the CDR3 is TGCGCCAGCAGCTTGGAGGGGAATGGGGAGACCCAGTACTTC.

This clone was counted between two and nine times. This chain uses TRBV5-4 with TRBJ1-3; 9 nucleotides match TRBD1. The CDR3 extends over 17 amino acids. The V and J ends lost 4 bases and 4 bases, in that order; junction bases with no gene match: 12. Germline V gives CDR1 SGHNT, CDR2 YYREEE (reference sequence). The DNA for the CDR3 is TGTGCCAGCAGCCGTGGGGGACAGGGCAATCTCGGAAACACCATATATTTT. As protein: CASSRGGQGNLGNTIYF. The variable domain in full, with the rest retrieved from reference TRBV5-4 and TRBJ1-3, is ETGVTQSPTHLIKTRGQQVTLRCSSQSGHNTVSWYQQALGQGPQFIFQYYREEENGRGNFPPRFSGLQFPNYSSELNVNALELDDSALYLCASSRGGQGNLGNTIYFGEGSWLTVV.

This chain uses TRBV5-6 with TRBJ2-5; D possibly corresponds to TRBD2 (6 bases). The CDR3 sequence is 15 residues long. V was shortened by 5 bases and J by 2 bases, with 16 bases between the two germline ends. CDR1 and CDR2 (germline): SGHDT, YYEEEE. In DNA, the CDR3 is TGTGCCAGCAGGGCTCGCGGGACTCAACAAGAGACCCAGTACTTC. Translating it yields CASRARGTQQETQYF.

This clone was seen once. An end of the junction does not agree with germline; a read error may underlie this. V usage is TRBV7-3 and J usage is TRBJ1-2; D is possibly TRBD1 (5 bases). Germline lookup yields CDR1 SGHTA and CDR2 FQGTGA. CDR3 length: 14 residues. The CDR3 spells CASRLNGGNYGYTF. CDR3 coding DNA: TGTGCCAGCAGATTAAACGGGGGGAACTATGGCTACACCTTC.

V and J are TRBV6-1 and TRBJ1-6; unclear D gene. Germline V gene data show CDR1 as MNHNS and CDR2 as SASEGT. Trimming pared 7 bases from V and 5 bases from J, leaving 9 bases between. This CDR3 is built from 13 residues. DNA of the CDR3: TGTGCCAGCAAGGAGAGTCATAATTCACCCCTCCACTTT. Residues: CASKESHNSPLHF.

The chain has TRBV29-1 and TRBJ2-2, with a tentative D call TRBD2 (6 bases). This CDR3 has 14 residues. V was clipped by 8 bases and J by 3 bases, with 16 bases between them. Germline CDR1 and CDR2: SQVTM and ANQGSEA. DNA of the CDR3: TGCAGCTCCCCGCGGGGTAGCTACACCGGGGAGCTGTTTTTT. Residues: CSSPRGSYTGELFF.

V gene TRBV5-1 combines with J gene TRBJ2-1, with D possibly TRBD1 on 6 matching bases. V shed 5 bases and J shed 2 bases, with 14 bases lying between them. Per germline, CDR1 SGHRS and CDR2 YFSETQ. CDR3 length equals 15 residues. In nucleotides, the CDR3 is TGCGCCAGCAGGAGGAACAGGGAAACCTACAATGAGCAGTTCTTC. This translates into CASRRNRETYNEQFF.

This chain joins TRBV5-1 and TRBJ1-2; 7 nucleotides line up with TRBD1. The CDR3 length is 14 residues. V lost 0 bases and J lost 6; bases outside the gene matches: 5. Germline values: CDR1 SGHRS, CDR2 YFSETQ. This CDR3 is CASSLGDRHDGYTF. The CDR3 DNA follows: TGCGCCAGCAGCTTGGGGGACAGACACGATGGCTACACCTTC.

The J gene is TRBJ1-2, the V gene TRBV4-1, with 10 bases identical to TRBD1. This CDR3 has 17 residues. V was pared by 1 base and J by 2 bases, with 7 bases of the junction left unmatched. From germline, CDR1 is MGHRA and CDR2 YSYEKL. The CDR3 here is CASSQVGTGVANYGYTF. For the CDR3, the DNA is TGCGCCAGCAGCCAAGTTGGGACAGGGGTAGCGAACTATGGCTACACCTTC.

The chain is built from TRBV18 and TRBJ2-1, with 8 bases that match TRBD2. Trimming removed 6 bases from V and 7 bases from J; junction bases left unmatched: 11. This CDR3 contains 15 residues. Germline loops: CDR1 KGHSH, CDR2 LQKENI. CDR3 loop: CASSPLSTGGNEQFF. The CDR3 nucleotides read TGTGCCAGCTCCCCGCTGAGTACGGGGGGGAATGAGCAGTTCTTC.